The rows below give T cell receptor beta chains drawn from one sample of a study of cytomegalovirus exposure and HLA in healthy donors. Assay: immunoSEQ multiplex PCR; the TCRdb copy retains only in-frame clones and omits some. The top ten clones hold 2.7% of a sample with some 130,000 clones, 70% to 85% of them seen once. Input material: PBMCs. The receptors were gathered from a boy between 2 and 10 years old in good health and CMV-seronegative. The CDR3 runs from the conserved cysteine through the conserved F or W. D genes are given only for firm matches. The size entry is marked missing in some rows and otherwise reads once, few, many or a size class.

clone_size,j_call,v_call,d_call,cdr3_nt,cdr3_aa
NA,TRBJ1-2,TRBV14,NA,TGTGCCAGCAGCCAAGGTCATGGACTGTCTAACTATGGCTACACCTTC,CASSQGHGLSNYGYTF
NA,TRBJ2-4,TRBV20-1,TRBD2,TGCAGCGCATGGGGGGGAGTTCAGTACTTC,CSAWGGVQYF
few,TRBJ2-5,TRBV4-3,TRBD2,TGCGCCAGCAGCCCCGCCCCAGCGGGGGGGCTAAAAGAGACCCAGTACTTC,CASSPAPAGGLKETQYF
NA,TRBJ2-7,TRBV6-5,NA,TGTGCCAGCAGTCCCCTTCGGGACGAGCAGTACTTC,CASSPLRDEQYF
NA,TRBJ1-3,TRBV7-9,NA,TGTGCCAGCAGCCTCCGACAGGCTGGAAACACCATATATTTT,CASSLRQAGNTIYF
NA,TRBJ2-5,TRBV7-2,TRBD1,TGTGCCAGCAGCCCCCCCAGGGGGATAGAGACCCAGTACTTC,CASSPPRGIETQYF
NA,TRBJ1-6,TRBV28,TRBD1,TGTGCCAGCAGCCCCGGGACAGGGGTGAATTCACCCCTCCACTTT,CASSPGTGVNSPLHF
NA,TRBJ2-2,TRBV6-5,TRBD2,TGTGCCACCTACAGCGGGGGGACTAACACCGGGGAGCTGTTTTTT,CATYSGGTNTGELFF
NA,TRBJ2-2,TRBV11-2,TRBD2,TGTGCCAGCAGCCAGAGGGAGGGCGGCACCGGGGAGCTGTTTTTT,CASSQREGGTGELFF
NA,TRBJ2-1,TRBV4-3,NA,TGCGCCAGCAGCCAAGCGGGGGAGGCCTACAATGAGCAGTTCTTC,CASSQAGEAYNEQFF
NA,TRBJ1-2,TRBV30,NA,TGTGCCTGGAGTAGGGGGGGCCATGGCTACACCTTC,CAWSRGGHGYTF
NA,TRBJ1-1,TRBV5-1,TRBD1,TGCGCCAGCAGCCTGAGACAGGGAAACACTGAAGCTTTCTTT,CASSLRQGNTEAFF
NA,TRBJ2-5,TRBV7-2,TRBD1,TGTGCCAGCAGCTTACCAAGGGGGCGTGTGACCCAGTACTTC,CASSLPRGRVTQYF
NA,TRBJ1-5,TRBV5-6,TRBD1,TGTGCCAGCAGCGTAGACAGGGAAAATCAGCCCCAGCATTTT,CASSVDRENQPQHF
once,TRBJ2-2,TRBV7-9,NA,TGTGCCAGCACCCTAAAAGTAGCGAACACCGGGGAGCTGTTTTTT,CASTLKVANTGELFF
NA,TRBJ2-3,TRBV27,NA,TGTGCCAGCAGTTTAGCGGACTCTAGCACAGATACGCAGTATTTT,CASSLADSSTDTQYF
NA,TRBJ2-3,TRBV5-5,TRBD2,TGTGCCAGCAGCTTGGAAGACGGGAGGGGGGCAGATACGCAGTATTTT,CASSLEDGRGADTQYF
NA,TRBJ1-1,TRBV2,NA,TGTGCCAGCAGTGACCCCACGGCGGGGTACACTGAAGCTTTCTTT,CASSDPTAGYTEAFF
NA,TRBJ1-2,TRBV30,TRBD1,TGTGCCTGGAGCTTGACAAGGGGGCTTACTAACTATGGCTACACCTTC,CAWSLTRGLTNYGYTF
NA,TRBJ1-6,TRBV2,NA,TGTGCCAGCAGTGTGTCAGGGCCCTATAATTCACCCCTCCACTTT,CASSVSGPYNSPLHF
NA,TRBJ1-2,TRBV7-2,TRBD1,TGTGCCAGCAGCACCTACCTGACAGGGAGTTACACCTTC,CASSTYLTGSYTF
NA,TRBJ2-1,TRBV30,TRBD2,TGTGCCTGGAGTGATGGGACTATCCTCTACAATGAGCAGTTCTTC,CAWSDGTILYNEQFF
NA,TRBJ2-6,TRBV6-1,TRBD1,TGTGCCAGCCGGGACAGGGTCTCTGGGGCCAACGTCCTGACTTTC,CASRDRVSGANVLTF
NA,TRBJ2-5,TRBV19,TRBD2,TGTGCCAGTAGTATCCGCAGGGAGGGGAGAGAGACCCAGTACTTC,CASSIRREGRETQYF
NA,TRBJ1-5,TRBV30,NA,TGTGCCTGGAGTGGAGAGGTGGATCAGCCCCAGCATTTT,CAWSGEVDQPQHF
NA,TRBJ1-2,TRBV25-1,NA,TGTGCCAGCAGTGAATTCGAGGACTATGGCTACACCTTC,CASSEFEDYGYTF
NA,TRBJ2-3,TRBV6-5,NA,TGTGCCAGCACCCCTCGGGTGGAGTCCACAGATACGCAGTATTTT,CASTPRVESTDTQYF
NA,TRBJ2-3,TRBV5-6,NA,TGTGCCAGCAGGAAGAGGGGGTTTAGAGACACAGATACGCAGTATTTT,CASRKRGFRDTDTQYF
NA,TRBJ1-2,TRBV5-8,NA,TGTGCCAGCAGCTTGGGACAGACAGCTAACTATGGCTACACCTTC,CASSLGQTANYGYTF
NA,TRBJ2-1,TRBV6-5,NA,TGTGCCAGCAGTTACTCGAGAGTTTACAATGAGCAGTTCTTC,CASSYSRVYNEQFF
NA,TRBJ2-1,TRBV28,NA,TGTGCCAGCACGGGATCGCCTTTCCTCAATGAGCAGTTCTTC,CASTGSPFLNEQFF
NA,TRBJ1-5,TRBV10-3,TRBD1,TGTGCCATCAGCTCGACAGGGGAGGGCAATCAGCCCCAGCATTTT,CAISSTGEGNQPQHF
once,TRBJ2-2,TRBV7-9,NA,TGTGCCAGCAGCGCCCCGCCCCCCGCAGCGAACACCGGGGAGCTGTTTTTT,CASSAPPPAANTGELFF
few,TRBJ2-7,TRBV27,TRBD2,TGTGCCAGCAGTTCGGGGGGCGAGCAGTACTTC,CASSSGGEQYF
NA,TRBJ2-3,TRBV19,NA,TGTGCCAGTAGTATAGGGTGGGGGACTAGCACAGATACGCAGTATTTT,CASSIGWGTSTDTQYF
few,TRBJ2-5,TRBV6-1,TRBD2,TGTGCCGGGGCCAGCGGGAGGGCTATAGAGACCCAGTACTTC,CAGASGRAIETQYF
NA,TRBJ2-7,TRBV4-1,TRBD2,TGCGCCAGCAGCCAACCGCTAGCGGGGGGGCGATACGAGCAGTACTTC,CASSQPLAGGRYEQYF
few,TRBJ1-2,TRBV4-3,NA,TGCGCCAGCAGCCAAGAACAGGGCTATGGCTACACCTTC,CASSQEQGYGYTF
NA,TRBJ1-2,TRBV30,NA,TGTGCCTGGGACCGGAGGGCAGGAGATGGCTACACCTTC,CAWDRRAGDGYTF